These 13 T cell receptor beta chains share one sample of origin, sequenced in a study of blood T cell repertoires in COVID-19. Method: immunoSEQ multiplex PCR; TCRdb's copy keeps in-frame clones and lacks some. The data contain some 530,000 clones, approximately 85% of them seen just once; the ten biggest clones take up under 4%. Source material: peripheral blood. These receptors were collected from a human donor in a cohort sampled during active COVID-19.

The rearrangement uses TRBV28 and TRBJ2-1; 9 positions match TRBD2. This CDR3 region has 17 residues. Germline CDR1 MDHEN, CDR2 SYDVKM. V lost 5 bases and J lost 4; bases outside the gene matches: 12. CDR3 residues: CASSRGRGGVWYNEQFF. In nucleotides, the CDR3 is TGTGCCAGCAGTCGCGGGAGGGGGGGCGTGTGGTACAATGAGCAGTTCTTC.

The chain couples TRBV2 to TRBJ1-1, with 7 bases lining up with TRBD1. J gave up 1 base and V 7 bases, and 6 bases lay outside the gene matches. This CDR3 comprises 14 residues. Germline CDR1 is SNHLY and CDR2 is FYNNEI. CDR3 sequence (DNA): TGTGCCAGCAAGGGAGACAGGGCGAACACTGAAGCTTTCTTT. Translated, it gives CASKGDRANTEAFF.

This clone was counted a few times. The V gene is TRBV10-2, the J gene TRBJ1-1; TRBD1 aligns across 7 bases. Germline assignment: CDR1 WSHSY and CDR2 SAAADI. This CDR3 spans 13 amino acids. V lost 6 bases to trimming and J lost 1 base; unmatched junction nucleotides: 2. The CDR3 here is CASSTGENTEAFF. The CDR3 nucleotides are TGCGCCAGCAGCACAGGGGAGAACACTGAAGCTTTCTTT.

The chain joins TRBV2 to TRBJ2-2, with 7 bases aligning to TRBD1. J lost 1 base, V lost 7 bases, and 3 bases had no gene match. CDR1 is SNHLY and CDR2 is FYNNEI in the germline V gene. The CDR3 covers 14 residues. The CDR3 DNA sequence: TGTGCCAGCACTAGGGGGCGGAACACCGGGGAGCTGTTTTTT. The encoded protein is CASTRGRNTGELFF.

The rearrangement uses TRBV27 and TRBJ1-5; the match to TRBD1 covers 9 bases. CDR3 length: 16 residues. V gave up 9 bases and J gave up 0 bases; unmatched junction bases: 9. In germline, CDR1 is MNHEY, CDR2 SMNVEV (reference sequence). CDR3 loop: CASQTGGDYSNQPQHF. The CDR3, as DNA: TGTGCCAGTCAGACAGGGGGTGACTATAGCAATCAGCCCCAGCATTTT.

Notes on this clone: Germline and junction disagree at one end, which may indicate a read error. The rearrangement links TRBV19 to TRBJ1-1; D gene ambiguous. Germline values: CDR1 LNHDA, CDR2 SQIVND (reference sequence). The CDR3 spans 14 residues. CDR3 sequence: CASSDLTEEIGRSF. The CDR3 nucleotides read TGTGCCAGTAGTGATCTGACGGAGGAGATAGGGAGAAGCTTT.

J is TRBJ2-2 and V is TRBV11-3; 7 nucleotides align to TRBD2. Unmatched junction bases numbered 4, after V lost 0 bases and J lost 3 bases. Germline lookup yields CDR1 SGHNT and CDR2 YENEEA. CDR3 length equals 16 residues. For the CDR3, the DNA is TGTGCCAGCAGCTTAGAGGCGGGAGCCGACACCGGGGAGCTGTTTTTT. It is translated as CASSLEAGADTGELFF.

This CDR3 reads CASSQTGTTNTGELFF. The CDR3, as DNA: TGTGCCAGCTCACAAACCGGGACTACCAACACCGGGGAGCTGTTTTTT. This sequence joins TRBV18 and TRBJ2-2; 7 bases agree with TRBD2. V dropped 4 bases and J dropped 2; count of bases not matched to a gene: 7. Germline assignment: CDR1 KGHSH and CDR2 LQKENI. CDR3 length: 16 amino acids.

The chain couples TRBV30 to TRBJ2-3, with D possibly matching TRBD2 (6 bases). CDR1 and CDR2 (germline): GTSNPN, SVGIG (reference sequence). CDR3 length equals 16 residues. V lost 6 bases and J 6 bases, leaving 25 bases between the germline ends. The CDR3 spells CACTSGTGVRADTQYF. CDR3 DNA sequence: TGTGCCTGCACGTCCGGGACGGGAGTAAGGGCGGATACGCAGTATTTT.

This clone appeared once. The genes are TRBV15 and TRBJ1-4, with D maybe TRBD1 (6 bases). The CDR3 is 14 residues long. V was cut by 5 bases and J by 4 bases, with 11 bases left in between. Germline V CDR1 and CDR2: LNHNV, YYDKDF (reference sequence). CDR3 in DNA: TGTGCCACCAGCCAGGACAGAAATAATGAAAAACTGTTTTTT. Its protein product is CATSQDRNNEKLFF.

The chain recombines TRBV3-1 (or the pseudogene TRBV3-2) with TRBJ2-7; 10 nucleotides match TRBD2. This CDR3 region has 15 residues. J was trimmed by 2 bases and V by 4 bases; bases with no gene match: 5. CDR1 is LGHDT and CDR2 is YNNKEL in the germline V gene (reference sequence). CDR3 bases: TGTGCCAGCAGCCCAACAGCGGGAGGGCCCTACGAGCAGTACTTC. It is translated as CASSPTAGGPYEQYF.

The chain links TRBV7-3 to TRBJ1-5; the D gene is possibly TRBD1 (6 bases). Germline-derived CDR1 and CDR2 are SGHTA and FQGTGA. This CDR3 has 15 residues. V was trimmed by 0 bases and J by 6 bases, leaving 12 bases between them. The CDR3 sequence is CASSLTGGSGQPQHF. The CDR3 DNA sequence: TGTGCCAGCAGCTTAACAGGGGGATCGGGTCAGCCCCAGCATTTT.

The V and J genes are TRBV29-1 and TRBJ1-1, with D perhaps TRBD1 (5 bases). Germline CDR1 SQVTM, CDR2 ANQGSEA. V was shortened by 7 bases and J by 6 bases, with 15 bases between the two germline ends. The CDR3 runs to 12 residues. CDR3 region: CSGARQGAEAFF. For the CDR3, the DNA is TGCAGCGGGGCGCGGCAGGGCGCTGAAGCTTTCTTT.